The 20 T cell receptor beta chains given below trace back to one sample, sequenced in a study of T cell responses to AZD1222 COVID-19 vaccine. Sequenced by immunoSEQ multiplex PCR; TCRdb stores in-frame clones only, minus some. The table records about 110,000 clones, 70% to 90% of them present only once. Source: peripheral blood, taken 28 days after the second AZD1222 dose. The receptors originated from an adult who received the AZD1222 COVID-19 vaccine.

The CDR3 bases are TGTGCCAGCAGCCAAGATCTAGCTAGCGGGAGGTATACTGGCTACGAGCAGTACTTC. Translating it yields CASSQDLASGRYTGYEQYF. The rearrangement joins TRBV4-2 to TRBJ2-7; TRBD2 matches 11 bases. V lost 0 bases to trimming and J lost 3 bases; unmatched junction nucleotides: 13. Germline CDR1 LGHNA, CDR2 YNFKEQ. This CDR3 has 19 amino acids.

The V and J genes are TRBV12-3 or TRBV12-4 and TRBJ2-3; D remains ambiguous. This CDR3 region has 11 residues. V was shortened by 2 bases and J by 3 bases, with 0 bases between the two germline ends. This CDR3 is CASSLTDTQYF. CDR3 DNA: TGTGCCAGCAGTTTAACAGATACGCAGTATTTT.

The chain combines TRBV7-8 with TRBJ1-2; D possibly corresponds to TRBD1 (5 bases). CDR3 length: 13 amino acids. Germline CDR1 reads SGHVS; CDR2 reads FQNEAQ. The V and J ends lost 4 bases and 5 bases respectively, with 11 bases between them. CDR3 loop: CASSSTDMYGYTF. The CDR3 DNA reads TGTGCCAGCAGCTCAACGGACATGTATGGCTACACCTTC.

A few counts support this clone. The gene calls are TRBV4-1 and TRBJ1-2; D gene uncertain. CDR1 is MGHRA and CDR2 is YSYEKL in the germline V gene. The CDR3 length is 14 residues. Trimming removed 0 bases from V and 4 bases from J, with 9 bases in between. The CDR3 is CASSQDPRVYGYTF. The CDR3 region has the DNA TGCGCCAGCAGCCAAGATCCGAGGGTCTATGGCTACACCTTC.

J is TRBJ2-7 and V is TRBV2; 7 nucleotides match TRBD2. Germline V gene data show CDR1 as SNHLY and CDR2 as FYNNEI. CDR3 length: 16 amino acids. J was trimmed by 1 base and V by 3 bases; bases with no gene match: 9. The CDR3 is CASSDPRTRSSYEQYF. In DNA, the CDR3 is TGTGCCAGCAGTGATCCCCGGACTAGGTCTTCCTACGAGCAGTACTTC.

This clone was recorded once. The chain is built from TRBV29-1 and TRBJ2-7; D might be TRBD2 (5 bases). Trimming took off 0 bases at V and 6 bases at J, with 12 bases between the two ends. This CDR3 is built from 13 residues. From germline, CDR1 is SQVTM and CDR2 ANQGSEA. The CDR3 nucleotides are TGCAGCGTTGAAGATTCGGGGTTCGGCGAGCAGTACTTC. It specifies CSVEDSGFGEQYF.

In its sample, this clone was seen a few times. The V call is TRBV6-5, the J call TRBJ2-6; D is unresolved. The germline CDR1 and CDR2 sequences are MNHEY and SVGAGI. V gave up 2 bases and J gave up 0 bases, with 5 bases separating them. This CDR3 contains 15 residues. The CDR3 loop reads CASSYTVSGANVLTF. CDR3 nucleotides: TGTGCCAGCAGTTACACGGTCTCTGGGGCCAACGTCCTGACTTTC.

This clone was detected a few times. The chain links TRBV6-5 to TRBJ1-4; D is possibly TRBD1 (5 bases). The CDR3 length is 14 residues. Germline CDR1 is MNHEY and CDR2 is SVGAGI. V lost 6 bases to trimming and J lost 4 bases, with 12 bases between them. The CDR3 loop reads CASRTGLFNEKLFF. Written as DNA, the CDR3 is TGTGCCAGCAGGACGGGGCTCTTTAATGAAAAACTGTTTTTT.

The chain recombines TRBV2 with TRBJ1-5; the D is unclear. Germline CDR1 and CDR2: SNHLY and FYNNEI. Trimming removed 7 bases at V and 3 bases at J, with 10 bases between. CDR3 length: 13 amino acids. The CDR3 DNA reads as TGTGCCAGCAATCGGCAGATCAATCAGCCCCAGCATTTT. Amino acid sequence: CASNRQINQPQHF. The full variable domain, rest sourced from reference TRBV2 and TRBJ1-5, is EPEVTQTPSHQVTQMGQEVILRCVPISNHLYFYWYRQILGQKVEFLVSFYNNEISEKSEIFDDQFSVERPDGSNFTLKIRSTKLEDSAMYFCASNRQINQPQHFGDGTRLSIL.

This clone is a singleton in its sample. This rearrangement joins TRBV7-2 to TRBJ2-7, with D possibly matching TRBD2 (7 bases). CDR3 length: 19 residues. Looked up from germline, CDR1 is SGHTA and CDR2 is FQGNSA. Trimming removed 2 bases at V and 2 bases at J, with 25 bases between. In DNA, the CDR3 is TGTGCCAGCAGCTTACGAGGGGGGGGAGTGTTAACCAAAGCCTACGAGCAGTACTTC. Translated, it gives CASSLRGGGVLTKAYEQYF.

This clone was seen only once. The chain recombines TRBV5-4 with TRBJ1-1, with D possibly TRBD1 on 6 matching bases. V was cut by 3 bases and J by 5 bases, with 17 bases left in between. The CDR3 length is 15 residues. Germline V gives CDR1 SGHNT, CDR2 YYREEE (reference sequence). The CDR3 loop is CASSSTTGRVTEAFF. The CDR3, as DNA: TGTGCCAGCAGCTCGACGACAGGAAGAGTGACTGAAGCTTTCTTT.

The chain links TRBV5-4 to TRBJ1-2, with D unresolved. Trimming left V 3 bases short and J 2 bases short, with 8 bases between. The CDR3 has 13 residues. Germline V gene lookup returns CDR1 SGHNT and CDR2 YYREEE (reference sequence). CDR3 sequence (DNA): TGTGCCAGCAGCTCGGATGTCAACTATGGCTACACCTTC. This gives the protein CASSSDVNYGYTF.

This clone showed up many times. The gene calls are TRBV9 and TRBJ2-3; 10 bases match TRBD1. The CDR3 loop spans 16 amino acids. With 4 bases clipped from V and 1 base from J, the junction kept 6 bases outside the gene matches. CDR1 and CDR2 (germline): SGDLS, YYNGEE. Here the CDR3 reads CASSILTGGGTDTQYF. DNA of the CDR3: TGTGCCAGCAGCATATTGACAGGGGGCGGCACAGATACGCAGTATTTT.

The CDR3 DNA sequence: TGTGCCAGCAGTGCAGGGGCCCTAAACACTGAAGCTTTCTTT. This translates into CASSAGALNTEAFF. The chain uses TRBV28 and TRBJ1-1; a possible D gene is TRBD1 (6 bases). The germline V gene encodes CDR1 MDHEN and CDR2 SYDVKM. V lost 5 bases and J lost 2, with 12 bases in between. The CDR3 covers 14 residues.

This chain links TRBV7-3 with TRBJ2-3, with D hard to call. The CDR3 is 13 residues long. With 3 bases removed from V and 6 bases from J, the gap between germline ends came to 10 bases. Germline V lookup: CDR1 SGHTA, CDR2 FQGTGA. In DNA, the CDR3 is TGTGCCAGCAGCTTTACGAGCTCGGATACGCAGTATTTT. Its protein is CASSFTSSDTQYF.

The rearrangement links TRBV6-1 to TRBJ1-4; D is unclear. The CDR3 runs to 15 residues. In germline, CDR1 is MNHNS, CDR2 SASEGT. Trimming removed 0 bases from V and 8 bases from J, with 13 bases in between. The CDR3 loop reads CASSEARTGSEKLFF. The CDR3 bases are TGTGCCAGCAGTGAAGCAAGGACCGGCAGCGAAAAACTGTTTTTT.

The chain uses TRBV14 and TRBJ1-1; D is undetermined. The CDR3 spans 13 residues. Trimming stripped 0 bases from V and 0 bases from J, with 2 bases between. The germline V gene encodes CDR1 SGHDN and CDR2 FVKESK. CDR3 in amino acids: CASSQDLNTEAFF. The CDR3 coding sequence is TGTGCCAGCAGCCAAGATCTGAACACTGAAGCTTTCTTT. The variable domain in full, completed from reference TRBV14 and TRBJ1-1, reads EAGVTQFPSHSVIEKGQTVTLRCDPISGHDNLYWYRRVMGKEIKFLLHFVKESKQDESGMPNNRFLAERTGGTYSTLKVQPAELEDSGVYFCASSQDLNTEAFFGQGTRLTVV.

This chain joins TRBV6-2 or TRBV6-3 and TRBJ2-1; TRBD1 agrees at 7 bases. Per germline, CDR1 MNHEY and CDR2 SVGEGT. V was pared by 5 bases and J by 4 bases, with 5 bases of the junction left unmatched. The length of the CDR3 is 14 residues. This chain's CDR3 is CASSPGTDYNEQFF. The CDR3 DNA reads TGTGCCAGCAGTCCCGGGACAGATTACAATGAGCAGTTCTTC.

V gene TRBV5-1 combines with J gene TRBJ2-2; D possibly corresponds to TRBD1 (6 bases). CDR1 and CDR2 from the germline V gene are SGHRS and YFSETQ. V lost 4 bases to trimming and J lost 3 bases, with 16 bases between them. The CDR3 consists of 16 residues. The CDR3 loop is CASSLMPTGDTGELFF. CDR3 coding DNA: TGCGCCAGCAGCCTAATGCCGACAGGTGACACCGGGGAGCTGTTTTTT. The complete variable domain, with remaining parts taken from reference TRBV5-1 and TRBJ2-2, reads KAGVTQTPRYLIKTRGQQVTLSCSPISGHRSVSWYQQTPGQGLQFLFEYFSETQRNKGNFPGRFSGRQFSNSRSEMNVSTLELGDSALYLCASSLMPTGDTGELFFGEGSRLTVL.

The V gene is TRBV4-2, the J gene TRBJ1-5, with 8 bases matching TRBD1. The CDR3 consists of 15 residues. With V trimmed by 1 base and J by 5 bases, 4 bases remained unmatched. Germline lookup yields CDR1 LGHNA and CDR2 YNFKEQ. CDR3 DNA sequence: TGTGCCAGCAGCCAAGCGCAGGGGGCCTATCAGCCCCAGCATTTT. It specifies CASSQAQGAYQPQHF.